The 28 T cell receptor beta chains below come from one sample, sequenced in a study of glioma-infiltrating T cells. TCR alpha and beta CDR3 regions were amplified from RNA using iRepertoire nested multiplex PCR. TCRdb analysed the multiplex PCR reads with MiXCR anew, one entry per CDR3 protein. The data contain around 350,000 distinct CDR3 sequences, roughly two fifths of them singletons. The sample was glioma tissue, nonneoplastic brain tissue, or PBMCs (not recorded which). Every receptor here comes from a human donor with low-grade glioma or glioblastoma, undergoing nonglioma brain surgery, or in good health (not recorded which).

The sample holds many counts of this clonotype. V usage is TRBV20-1 and J usage is TRBJ2-1; D may be TRBD2 (5 bases). CDR1 is DFQATT, CDR2 SNEGSKA, per germline (reference sequence). CDR3 length: 14 amino acids. CDR3 bases: TGCAGCGCCACGGGGTTGGAGTCCTACAATGAGCAGTTCTTC. Its translation: CSATGLESYNEQFF.

This clonotype was seen ten or more times. The genes are TRBV25-1 and TRBJ2-1; 8 positions match TRBD1. V gave up 4 bases and J gave up 9 bases; unmatched junction bases: 5. The CDR3 consists of 13 residues. Germline V gives CDR1 MGHDK, CDR2 SYGVNS. Written as DNA, the CDR3 is TGTGCCAGCAGTGCCAGGGGGCAGAGTGAGCAGTTCTTC. This gives the protein CASSARGQSEQFF.

The chain has TRBV7-4 and TRBJ2-3, with TRBD2 matching 11 bases. CDR3 length: 15 amino acids. Germline V CDR1 and CDR2: SGHVT, SQSDAQ. V trimming: 8 bases; J trimming: 5 bases; junction bases outside the gene matches: 9. CDR3 in amino acids: CASGPRLAGGDTQYF. DNA for the CDR3: TGTGCCAGCGGTCCAAGGCTAGCGGGAGGAGATACGCAGTATTTT.

To note about this clonotype: A read error may explain this, as a much larger clone is one base away. The rearrangement links TRBV4-1 to TRBJ2-5; D may be TRBD1 or TRBD2 (6 bases each). From germline, CDR1 is MGHRA and CDR2 YSYEKL. There are 14 residues in the CDR3. Here the CDR3 reads CASSHKGGLHEQSF. The CDR3 DNA follows: TGCGCCAGCAGCCACAAAGGGGGGTTACATGAGCAGTCCTTC.

In this sample, this clonotype turned up a few times. V is TRBV5-4 and J is TRBJ1-1; the D gene is possibly TRBD1 (5 bases). Trimming left V 4 bases short and J 6 bases short, with 10 bases between. The CDR3 has 12 amino acids. The germline gives CDR1 SGHNT, CDR2 YYREEE (reference sequence). Here the CDR3 DNA reads TGTGCCAGCAGCCGTGGGGCTTCTGAAGCTTTCTTT. Translation: CASSRGASEAFF.

This chain links TRBV25-1 with TRBJ1-2; D is undetermined. This CDR3 is built from 14 residues. CDR1 is MGHDK and CDR2 is SYGVNS in the germline V gene. V was pared by 6 bases and J by 7 bases, with 18 bases between. DNA for the CDR3: TGTGCCAGCAGCCAAGATATCCTAGCGACTGGCTACACCTTC. It yields the protein CASSQDILATGYTF.

The rearrangement links TRBV12-3 or TRBV12-4 to TRBJ1-6; D possibly corresponds to TRBD1 (6 bases). The CDR3 is 14 amino acids. V lost 5 bases to trimming and J lost 9 bases, with 14 bases between them. CDR3: CASSRTVLLSPLHF. The CDR3 DNA sequence: TGTGCCAGCAGTCGGACAGTTCTACTTTCACCCCTCCACTTT.

About this clonotype: A much larger clone is a single base away; this may be a read error. The V and J genes are TRBV20-1 and TRBJ2-3; TRBD2 aligns across 8 bases. Germline V gene data show CDR1 as DFQATT and CDR2 as SNEGSKA (reference sequence). The CDR3 has 13 amino acids. The CDR3 protein is CGAIAGRTDTQYF. In DNA form, the CDR3 reads TGCGGTGCCATAGCGGGGCGCACAGATACGCAGTATTTT.

The chain is built from TRBV28 and TRBJ2-7; 8 positions agree with TRBD2. There are 14 residues in the CDR3. The germline V gene has CDR1 MDHEN and CDR2 SYDVKM. After removal of 6 bases from V and 2 bases from J, the junction contained 6 bases not matched to a gene. The CDR3 DNA reads as TGTGCCAGCAGCACCGGGACTAGTCCCTACGAGCAGTACTTC. Protein: CASSTGTSPYEQYF.

The V call is TRBV7-9, the J call TRBJ2-7, with 11 bases identical to TRBD1. The CDR3 runs 13 residues. V shed 5 bases, J shed 6 bases, and the junction held 3 bases outside the gene matches. Germline V CDR1 and CDR2: SEHNR, FQNEAQ (reference sequence). CDR3 protein: CASSRTGGLEQYF. Here the CDR3 DNA reads TGTGCCAGCAGCCGGACAGGGGGCCTCGAGCAGTACTTC.

The chain recombines TRBV27 with TRBJ1-1; the D is unclear. Germline V gives CDR1 MNHEY, CDR2 SMNVEV (reference sequence). V was clipped by 6 bases and J by 10 bases, with 21 bases between them. The CDR3 consists of 14 residues. CDR3 DNA sequence: TGTGCCAGCAGCTTAGGGATGGATGGGCCTGGAGCTTTCTTT. Protein: CASSLGMDGPGAFF.

This clonotype has a handful of counts. V usage is TRBV28 and J usage is TRBJ1-4; D is possibly TRBD1 (5 bases). From germline, CDR1 is MDHEN and CDR2 SYDVKM. The V end lost 4 bases, the J end lost 4 bases, and 19 bases lay between the germline ends. The CDR3 runs 17 residues. CDR3 in DNA: TGTGCCAGCAGTTCCCCACGAGGGGCGATTGGTAATGAAAAACTGTTTTTT. Residues: CASSSPRGAIGNEKLFF.

This clonotype was seen more than once but under ten times. The chain recombines TRBV6-1 with TRBJ2-5; TRBD2 matches 10 bases. Germline CDR1 reads MNHNS; CDR2 reads SASEGT. CDR3 length equals 15 residues. Trimming cost V 6 bases and J 5 bases; bases outside gene matches: 9. CDR3 in amino acids: CASSAPLAGVETQYF. The CDR3, as DNA: TGTGCCAGCAGCGCGCCCCTAGCGGGAGTTGAGACCCAGTACTTC.

The chain links TRBV5-1 to TRBJ1-4; a weak D match, TRBD1 (5 bases). Germline CDR1 is SGHRS and CDR2 is YFSETQ. V lost 4 bases, J lost 8 bases, and 18 bases lay in between. CDR3 length: 15 residues. This CDR3 reads CASSPGTSYGEKLFF. The DNA of the CDR3 is TGCGCCAGCAGCCCCGGGACGTCCTACGGGGAAAAACTGTTTTTT.

The chain couples TRBV9 to TRBJ1-1; D might be TRBD1 (5 bases). The V end lost 4 bases, the J end lost 8 bases, and 24 bases lay between the germline ends. In germline, CDR1 is SGDLS, CDR2 YYNGEE. CDR3 length: 16 residues. CDR3 loop: CASSPWGGRREREAFF. In nucleotides, the CDR3 is TGTGCCAGCAGCCCCTGGGGGGGGAGGAGAGAACGAGAAGCTTTCTTT.

This clonotype occurred a few times. The V call is TRBV12-3 or TRBV12-4, the J call TRBJ1-2, with D uncertain. V was clipped by 2 bases and J by 1 base, with 8 bases between them. This CDR3 is built from 14 residues. CDR3: CASSLFRNNYGYTF. The CDR3 coding sequence is TGTGCCAGCAGTTTATTTCGTAATAACTATGGCTACACCTTC.

The V call is TRBV20-1, the J call TRBJ2-7; D is uncertain. Germline assignment: CDR1 DFQATT and CDR2 SNEGSKA (reference sequence). This CDR3 region has 14 residues. V was cut by 1 base and J by 3 bases, with 13 bases left in between. The chain's CDR3 is CSARAGFRRYEQYF. The CDR3, as DNA: TGCAGTGCTAGAGCAGGTTTTCGGCGCTACGAGCAGTACTTC.

This clonotype was counted only a few times. The chain carries TRBV29-1 and TRBJ1-2, with no clear D. V gave up 4 bases and J gave up 1 base, with 7 bases separating them. Germline loops: CDR1 SQVTM, CDR2 ANQGSEA. The CDR3 has 12 amino acids. Here the CDR3 reads CSVGGNNYGYTF. The CDR3 region has the DNA TGCAGCGTTGGGGGTAATAACTATGGCTACACCTTC.

This clonotype was recorded a few times. This chain links TRBV28 with TRBJ1-4; perhaps TRBD1 as D (5 bases). Germline values: CDR1 MDHEN, CDR2 SYDVKM. This CDR3 spans 16 amino acids. Trimming shortened V by 6 bases and J by 0 bases, and 14 bases separated the two germline ends. CDR3 nucleotides: TGTGCCAGCAGCCCCCGAGGGGCAGCAACTAATGAAAAACTGTTTTTT. This translates into CASSPRGAATNEKLFF.

This clonotype was seen only once. This sequence joins TRBV5-5 and TRBJ2-7; D ambiguous. With 4 bases removed from V and 4 bases from J, the gap between germline ends came to 9 bases. The CDR3 consists of 12 residues. Looked up from germline, CDR1 is SGHKS and CDR2 is YYEKEE (reference sequence). For the CDR3, the DNA is TGTGCCAGCAGCCACGCAGGATACGAGCAGTACTTC. This sequence encodes CASSHAGYEQYF.

The genes are TRBV19 and TRBJ1-1; D not resolved. This CDR3 contains 17 residues. V dropped 3 bases and J dropped 6 bases, with 23 bases sitting between them. Germline CDR1 reads LNHDA; CDR2 reads SQIVND (reference sequence). The DNA of the CDR3 is TGTGCCAGTAGTATTAATCCGATGAGGGAACTAAGGGCTGAAGCTTTCTTT. As protein: CASSINPMRELRAEAFF.

The V and J genes are TRBV18 and TRBJ2-3; TRBD1 matches at 10 bases. V trimming: 0 bases; J trimming: 5 bases; junction bases outside the gene matches: 2. This CDR3 region has 15 residues. Germline assignment: CDR1 KGHSH and CDR2 LQKENI. CDR3 in amino acids: CASSPPGQGGDTQYF. The CDR3, as DNA: TGTGCCAGCTCACCACCAGGACAGGGGGGAGATACGCAGTATTTT.

In this sample, this clonotype turned up once. The chain combines TRBV18 with TRBJ2-1; TRBD2 matches 8 bases. This CDR3 spans 13 amino acids. Looked up from germline, CDR1 is KGHSH and CDR2 is LQKENI. The ends lost 0 bases at V and 12 bases at J; junction bases unmatched: 4. DNA for the CDR3: TGTGCCAGCTCACCACCGGGACTAGGGGTGCAGTTCTTC. Its translation is CASSPPGLGVQFF.

This clonotype was seen more than once but under ten times. This rearrangement joins TRBV11-2 to TRBJ1-1; 9 bases align to TRBD1. Germline V gene data show CDR1 as SGHAT and CDR2 as FQNNGV. The trim removed 7 bases at V and 0 bases at J, leaving 9 bases unmatched. The CDR3 contains 16 residues. CDR3 coding DNA: TGTGCCAGCACCACAGGACAGGGGCCGCTGAACACTGAAGCTTTCTTT. Translation: CASTTGQGPLNTEAFF.

This clonotype was counted a few times. The chain has TRBV28 and TRBJ2-7; 9 bases match TRBD1. With V trimmed by 3 bases and J by 4 bases, 7 bases remained unmatched. CDR1 MDHEN and CDR2 SYDVKM come from the germline V gene. CDR3 size: 15 residues. CDR3 residues: CASSLGPDRGYEQYF. The CDR3 coding sequence is TGTGCCAGCAGTTTGGGCCCGGACAGGGGATACGAGCAGTACTTC.

The table lists this clonotype with many counts. The chain combines TRBV6-5 with TRBJ1-2, with TRBD1 as a possible D gene (5 bases). This CDR3 comprises 13 residues. V was shortened by 4 bases and J by 2 bases, with 8 bases between the two germline ends. Germline V gives CDR1 MNHEY, CDR2 SVGAGI. The CDR3 region has the DNA TGTGCCAGCAGTTTCTACAGGAACTATGGCTACACCTTC. Translating it yields CASSFYRNYGYTF.

The sample holds many counts of this clonotype. The genes are TRBV28 and TRBJ1-2; 9 bases are a match to TRBD1. Germline trimming cut 3 bases from V and 8 bases from J; bases unmatched to any gene: 10. Germline lookup yields CDR1 MDHEN and CDR2 SYDVKM. This CDR3 region has 15 residues. The CDR3 loop reads CASSFPLQGARGYTF. The CDR3 DNA follows: TGTGCCAGCAGTTTCCCATTACAGGGGGCGCGGGGCTACACCTTC.

This clonotype was counted a few times. V and J are TRBV20-1 and TRBJ1-5, with a weak D call TRBD1 (5 bases). This CDR3 comprises 12 residues. Germline V gene lookup returns CDR1 DFQATT and CDR2 SNEGSKA (reference sequence). The V gene lost 3 bases and the J gene lost 7 bases, with 10 bases spanning the gap. CDR3 sequence reads: CSASQGLQPQHF. CDR3 sequence (DNA): TGCAGTGCTAGCCAGGGCTTACAGCCCCAGCATTTT.